This T cell receptor (beta chain) is drawn from a study of Ad26.COV2.S vaccination and SARS-CoV-2 variants. Germline trimming cut 5 bases from V and 7 bases from J; bases unmatched to any gene: 7. The CDR3 extends over 15 amino acids. In germline, CDR1 is SGHDT, CDR2 YYEEEE. Treatment noted: around 19 received Ad26.COV2.S at low or high dose, single or two shots; about five received placebo; per-sample allocation not given. Sample collection was performed on day 63 after the first vaccine or placebo injection. Ad26.COV2.S expressed prefusion-stabilized spike from the original Wuhan strain. Only in-frame clones appear in the TCRdb table, and some are missing; sequencing was by immunoSEQ multiplex PCR. The table has about 400,000 clones, 88% seen once.

The receptor was isolated from a person aged 18-60 years who received the Ad26.COV2.S COVID-19 vaccine or a placebo. This material consisted of peripheral blood, taken in a trial of Ad26.COV2.S vaccine versus placebo. The chain links TRBV5-6 to TRBJ1-6; TRBD1 agrees at 9 bases. The CDR3 reads CASRRGQGQNSPLHF. In DNA, the CDR3 is TGTGCCAGCAGGAGGGGACAGGGTCAAAATTCACCCCTCCACTTT.